What follows are 30 T cell receptor beta chains derived from one specimen sequenced in a study of cytomegalovirus exposure and HLA in healthy donors. The study ran its PCR with 60 Vbeta and 13 Jbeta primers. Here immunoSEQ multiplex PCR was the method, and the copy in TCRdb shows in-frame clones only, minus some. This sample carries 100,000 or so clones, 60% to 80% of them seen once, and the ten largest clones take 3% to 3.5%. The sample consisted of PBMCs. The receptors stem from a man aged 25 to 45 in good health and CMV-seronegative.

The chain couples TRBV29-1 to TRBJ1-1; D may be TRBD1 (6 bases). The germline V gene encodes CDR1 SQVTM and CDR2 ANQGSEA. V was cut by 5 bases and J by 1 base, with 14 bases left in between. The CDR3 loop spans 14 amino acids. CDR3 DNA: TGCAGCGTTACCCATAGGGACACGAACACTGAAGCTTTCTTT. Encoded protein: CSVTHRDTNTEAFF.

This clone has more than one count but fewer than ten. The rearrangement joins TRBV10-3 to TRBJ2-7; D is perhaps TRBD1 (6 bases). The CDR3 covers 13 residues. The V end was cut by 7 bases, the J end by 3 bases, with 13 bases between. Germline V gene lookup returns CDR1 ENHRY and CDR2 SYGVKD. CDR3 loop: CAITPGDRYEQYF. The CDR3 DNA is TGTGCCATCACCCCAGGGGATCGCTACGAGCAGTACTTC.

J is TRBJ2-7 and V is TRBV11-3, with TRBD1 matching over 9 bases. The CDR3 runs 15 residues. CDR1 and CDR2 (germline): SGHNT, YENEEA. The J segment lost 0 bases and the V segment lost 0 bases, leaving 0 bases of the junction unmatched. The CDR3 DNA sequence: TGTGCCAGCAGCTTAGAACAGGGGGCCTCCTACGAGCAGTACTTC. This encodes CASSLEQGASYEQYF.

In its sample, this clone was seen a few times. The genes are TRBV7-2 and TRBJ2-7; 7 bases map to TRBD1. V was clipped by 4 bases and J by 7 bases; unmatched bases: 13. This CDR3 region has 15 residues. Per germline, CDR1 SGHTA and CDR2 FQGNSA. The chain's CDR3 is CASSSRVGSRGEQYF. CDR3 nucleotides: TGTGCCAGCAGCTCCAGGGTTGGGAGCAGGGGGGAGCAGTACTTC.

This chain connects TRBV28 to TRBJ2-3; TRBD2 agrees at 7 bases. This CDR3 has 14 residues. V lost 3 bases to trimming and J lost 5 bases; unmatched junction nucleotides: 5. From germline, CDR1 is MDHEN and CDR2 SYDVKM. The CDR3 is CASSFSGREDTQYF. CDR3 DNA sequence: TGTGCCAGCAGTTTCTCAGGGAGGGAAGATACGCAGTATTTT.

This clone was seen once. The chain recombines TRBV6-6 with TRBJ1-1; D ambiguous. Germline V gives CDR1 MNHNY, CDR2 SVGAGI (reference sequence). The germline V and J ends were trimmed by 7 bases and 1 base, with 10 bases remaining between them. There are 13 residues in the CDR3. This CDR3 is CASTPRGNTEAFF. CDR3 sequence (DNA): TGTGCCAGCACCCCGCGGGGGAACACTGAAGCTTTCTTT.

In this sample, this clone turned up a few times. A read error may produce the germline difference seen at one junction end. The chain has TRBV7-7 and TRBJ2-3, with 8 bases aligning to TRBD2. Germline CDR1 and CDR2: SSHAT and FNYEAQ (reference sequence). CDR3 length equals 16 residues. CDR3 amino acids: CASSRSGGTGTDTQYF. CDR3 in DNA: TGTGCTAGCAGTCGGTCGGGGGGGACTGGAACAGATACGCAGTATTTT.

A single count supports this clone. The genes are TRBV18 and TRBJ2-1; 15 nucleotides line up with TRBD2. CDR1 and CDR2 from the germline V gene are KGHSH and LQKENI. V shed 4 bases and J 7 bases; nucleotides not matched to a gene: 2. The CDR3 contains 15 residues. The CDR3 nucleotides are TGTGCCAGCTCACGGGGACTAGCGGGAGGAAATGAGCAGTTCTTC. Encoded protein: CASSRGLAGGNEQFF.

The CDR3 bases are TGTGCCAGCAGCGCCCCCGGGACAGGGTTTCAAGCTGAAGCTTTCTTT. Translating gives CASSAPGTGFQAEAFF. V and J are TRBV9 and TRBJ1-1, with 9 bases aligning to TRBD1. Germline V gene data show CDR1 as SGDLS and CDR2 as YYNGEE. CDR3 length equals 16 residues. The ends lost 3 bases at V and 6 bases at J; junction bases unmatched: 12.

V gene TRBV7-8 combines with J gene TRBJ2-6; D unclear. V lost 0 bases and J 0 bases, leaving 3 bases between the germline ends. The CDR3 is 15 amino acids. From germline, CDR1 is SGHVS and CDR2 FQNEAQ. CDR3 protein: CASSLAYSGANVLTF. As DNA, the CDR3 is TGTGCCAGCAGCTTAGCCTACTCTGGGGCCAACGTCCTGACTTTC.

The chain links TRBV7-2 to TRBJ2-2; possibly TRBD2 for D (7 bases). This CDR3 has 14 amino acids. CDR1 is SGHTA and CDR2 is FQGNSA in the germline V gene. V dropped 5 bases and J dropped 8 bases, with 15 bases sitting between them. CDR3 protein: CASSPRGAIGELFF. DNA of the CDR3: TGTGCCAGCAGCCCTCGGGGGGCAATTGGGGAGCTGTTTTTT. Full variable domain (missing parts from reference TRBV7-2 and TRBJ2-2): GAGVSQSPSNKVTEKGKDVELRCDPISGHTALYWYRQSLGQGLEFLIYFQGNSAPDKSGLPSDRFSAERTGGSVSTLTIQRTQQEDSAVYLCASSPRGAIGELFFGEGSRLTVL.

The rearrangement links TRBV28 to TRBJ2-3; the match to TRBD2 covers 8 bases. Unmatched junction bases numbered 11, after V lost 6 bases and J lost 3 bases. This CDR3 has 16 amino acids. Germline values: CDR1 MDHEN, CDR2 SYDVKM. CDR3 loop: CASSPIGLAGTDTQYF. CDR3 DNA: TGTGCCAGCAGCCCAATCGGACTAGCAGGTACAGATACGCAGTATTTT.

The chain combines TRBV14 with TRBJ2-7; unclear D gene. The CDR3 is 13 residues long. CDR1 and CDR2 from the germline V gene are SGHDN and FVKESK. V was shortened by 3 bases and J by 8 bases, with 14 bases between the two germline ends. CDR3 sequence: CASSHWQEAQQYF. CDR3 in DNA: TGTGCCAGCAGCCATTGGCAGGAAGCTCAGCAGTACTTC.

Only one count was recorded for this clone. V and J are TRBV18 and TRBJ1-4, with TRBD1 matching over 9 bases. From germline, CDR1 is KGHSH and CDR2 LQKENI. This CDR3 contains 14 residues. V lost 6 bases, J lost 6 bases, and 5 bases stayed unmatched. As DNA, the CDR3 is TGTGCCAGCTCCTTCGGGACAGGGCATGAAAAACTGTTTTTT. This codes for CASSFGTGHEKLFF.

The J gene is TRBJ2-5, the V gene TRBV11-2; the match to TRBD2 covers 8 bases. V was pared by 3 bases and J by 3 bases, with 0 bases of the junction left unmatched. This CDR3 has 13 amino acids. Germline V gene sequence: CDR1 SGHAT, CDR2 FQNNGV. In nucleotides, the CDR3 is TGTGCCAGCAGCTTTAGCGGGAAAGAGACCCAGTACTTC. Translated, it gives CASSFSGKETQYF.

This clone was counted a few times. V and J are TRBV7-2 and TRBJ1-4; 7 nucleotides agree with TRBD1. Germline V gene lookup returns CDR1 SGHTA and CDR2 FQGNSA. CDR3 size: 13 residues. The junction had 4 bases not matched to a gene; V was cut back by 1 base and J by 11 bases. This chain's CDR3 is CASSLEVRGKLFF. DNA for the CDR3: TGTGCCAGCAGCTTAGAAGTCAGGGGGAAACTGTTTTTT.

The chain combines TRBV7-9 with TRBJ2-1; the match to TRBD2 covers 8 bases. V trimming: 3 bases; J trimming: 9 bases; junction bases outside the gene matches: 10. The CDR3 sequence is 15 residues long. Germline values: CDR1 SEHNR, CDR2 FQNEAQ (reference sequence). CDR3 residues: CASSFFTSGVAEQFF. The CDR3 nucleotides read TGTGCCAGCAGCTTCTTTACTAGCGGCGTGGCTGAGCAGTTCTTC.

About this clone itself: The identical CDR3 is also encoded by other nucleotide sequences in the sample. The chain couples TRBV28 to TRBJ1-2; D is perhaps TRBD1 (5 bases). CDR1 is MDHEN, CDR2 SYDVKM, per germline. This CDR3 has 12 residues. The V gene lost 6 bases and the J gene lost 4 bases, with 9 bases spanning the gap. CDR3 nucleotides: TGTGCCAGCAGCGCAGGGATCTATGGCTACACCTTC. It specifies CASSAGIYGYTF.

V is TRBV6-1 and J is TRBJ1-5, with TRBD1 as a possible D gene (5 bases). Between the trimmed V and J ends, which lost 2 bases and 1 base, there was a span of 12 bases. Germline V gives CDR1 MNHNS, CDR2 SASEGT. The CDR3 is 16 residues long. CDR3 coding DNA: TGTGCCAGCAGTGAATGGGCAGGGTCGAGCAATCAGCCCCAGCATTTT. Protein sequence: CASSEWAGSSNQPQHF.

This clone has only a few counts. This sequence joins TRBV10-1 and TRBJ2-7, with 11 bases identical to TRBD1. V gave up 6 bases and J gave up 3 bases; unmatched junction bases: 10. CDR1 is WNHNN, CDR2 SYGVQD, per germline (reference sequence). This CDR3 comprises 16 residues. The CDR3 region has the DNA TGCGCCAGCAGGCCCCGTCCGGGACAGGGGGGCTACGAGCAGTACTTC. This codes for CASRPRPGQGGYEQYF.

This clone appeared a few times. The chain is built from TRBV7-9 and TRBJ2-5; no definite D call. There are 13 residues in the CDR3. Trimming cost V 4 bases and J 0 bases, with 6 bases left between them. Looked up from germline, CDR1 is SEHNR and CDR2 is FQNEAQ (reference sequence). CDR3 region: CASSSPDQETQYF. CDR3 in DNA: TGTGCCAGCAGCTCTCCAGACCAAGAGACCCAGTACTTC.

This chain joins TRBV2 and TRBJ2-7, with 12 bases identical to TRBD2. Per germline, CDR1 SNHLY and CDR2 FYNNEI. V trimming: 6 bases; J trimming: 5 bases; junction bases outside the gene matches: 5. The CDR3 sequence is 14 residues long. As DNA, the CDR3 is TGTGCCAGCAGAGGACTAGCGGGAATCCACGAGCAGTACTTC. Protein product: CASRGLAGIHEQYF. Supplemented by reference TRBV2 and TRBJ2-7, the full variable domain reads EPEVTQTPSHQVTQMGQEVILRCVPISNHLYFYWYRQILGQKVEFLVSFYNNEISEKSEIFDDQFSVERPDGSNFTLKIRSTKLEDSAMYFCASRGLAGIHEQYFGPGTRLTVT.

V usage is TRBV2 and J usage is TRBJ2-5, with TRBD2 matching over 8 bases. Trimming removed 5 bases from V and 5 bases from J; junction bases left unmatched: 13. Looked up from germline, CDR1 is SNHLY and CDR2 is FYNNEI. CDR3 length: 16 amino acids. The CDR3 DNA reads as TGTGCCAGCAGTTGGGTTGGCAGCGGGAGACGGGAGACCCAGTACTTC. It is translated as CASSWVGSGRRETQYF.

This clone was counted a single time. This rearrangement joins TRBV11-2 to TRBJ1-1; 9 bases match TRBD1. CDR3 length: 13 amino acids. CDR1 SGHAT and CDR2 FQNNGV come from the germline V gene. With V trimmed by 3 bases and J by 4 bases, 0 bases remained unmatched. The CDR3 DNA follows: TGTGCCAGCAGCTTGGGACAGGGCACTGAAGCTTTCTTT. Translated: CASSLGQGTEAFF.

This chain uses TRBV7-9 with TRBJ2-7; 8 positions match TRBD2. V gave up 2 bases and J gave up 2 bases; unmatched junction bases: 2. The CDR3 covers 14 residues. The germline V gene encodes CDR1 SEHNR and CDR2 FQNEAQ (reference sequence). In DNA, the CDR3 is TGTGCCAGCAGCTTAACGGGGGGGGCCTACGAGCAGTACTTC. It encodes CASSLTGGAYEQYF. Supplemented by reference TRBV7-9 and TRBJ2-7, the full variable domain reads DTGVSQNPRHKITKRGQNVTFRCDPISEHNRLYWYRQTLGQGPEFLTYFQNEAQLEKSRLLSDRFSAERPKGSFSTLEIQRTEQGDSAMYLCASSLTGGAYEQYFGPGTRLTVT.

This clone has just one count. The J gene is TRBJ1-5, the V gene TRBV5-1, with no clear D. Germline CDR1 SGHRS, CDR2 YFSETQ. This CDR3 is 15 amino acids long. The ends were cut back, 4 bases at V and 2 bases at J, with 13 bases in the middle. In nucleotides, the CDR3 is TGCGCCAGCAGCCAGGAGGGAGTAGGCAATCAGCCCCAGCATTTT. Encoded protein: CASSQEGVGNQPQHF.

The chain joins TRBV2 to TRBJ1-2, with 10 bases aligning to TRBD1. CDR3 length: 17 amino acids. The trim removed 8 bases at V and 0 bases at J, leaving 12 bases unmatched. Looked up from germline, CDR1 is SNHLY and CDR2 is FYNNEI. The CDR3 is CASLYRDRGLANYGYTF. CDR3 nucleotides: TGTGCCAGCCTTTACCGGGACAGGGGTTTAGCTAACTATGGCTACACCTTC.

The chain is built from TRBV6-5 and TRBJ2-1; the D gene is possibly TRBD2 (6 bases). With 6 bases removed from V and 2 bases from J, the gap between germline ends came to 11 bases. Per germline, CDR1 MNHEY and CDR2 SVGAGI. This CDR3 spans 14 amino acids. The CDR3 coding sequence is TGTGCCAGCAGCCCTGGCGGGACCTACAATGAGCAGTTCTTC. As protein: CASSPGGTYNEQFF.

The rearrangement uses TRBV4-3 and TRBJ1-2; TRBD1 matches 9 bases. The CDR3 loop spans 15 amino acids. Looked up from germline, CDR1 is LGHNA and CDR2 is YSLEER. Losses at the gene ends were 0 bases for V and 3 bases for J; bases not matched to a gene: 2. The CDR3 sequence: CASSQEGQGDYGYTF. CDR3 bases: TGCGCCAGCAGCCAAGAGGGACAGGGCGACTATGGCTACACCTTC.

This chain joins TRBV27 and TRBJ2-1; no clear D gene. Germline V CDR1 and CDR2: MNHEY, SMNVEV (reference sequence). The CDR3 loop spans 17 amino acids. Trimming left V 2 bases short and J 0 bases short, with 14 bases between. CDR3 amino acids: CASSLLSASSSYNEQFF. The DNA of the CDR3 is TGTGCCAGCAGTTTACTCAGCGCTTCCAGCTCCTACAATGAGCAGTTCTTC.